One sample yielded the 10 T cell receptor beta chains listed below, sequenced in a study of CD8 T cells in ankylosing spondylitis. TCRdb redid the calling of the 5' RACE reads with MiXCR, one entry per CDR3 protein. The top ten hold approximately 4.6% of the sample, which has roughly 86,000 distinct CDR3 sequences, about 8.8% seen once. The sample taken for sequencing was blood, either unsorted or a sorted T cell fraction (not recorded which). The source is a male donor with ankylosing spondylitis or in good health (not recorded which).

This clonotype was observed many times. The genes are TRBV5-1 and TRBJ2-2, with TRBD1 identical over 7 bases. This CDR3 spans 16 amino acids. The ends lost 6 bases at V and 0 bases at J; junction bases unmatched: 8. CDR1 is SGHRS, CDR2 YFSETQ, per germline. The CDR3 nucleotides read TGCGCCAGCAAAAGGGACAGCCTTACGAACACCGGGGAGCTGTTTTTT. The encoded protein is CASKRDSLTNTGELFF.

The chain joins TRBV18 to TRBJ2-1; no clear D. Trimming took 3 bases from V and 8 from J, leaving 8 bases between them. The CDR3 sequence is 12 residues long. Germline CDR1 and CDR2: KGHSH and LQKENI. The CDR3 coding sequence is TGTGCCAGCTCACCTAGAGTGGATGAGCAGTTCTTC. It translates to CASSPRVDEQFF.

This clonotype appeared many times. The chain carries TRBV3-1 and TRBJ2-4, with 8 positions matching TRBD2. This CDR3 is built from 12 residues. With V trimmed by 6 bases and J by 7 bases, 2 bases remained unmatched. The V gene's germline CDR1 is LGHDT and CDR2 YNNKEL (reference sequence). This CDR3 is CASRGLANIQYF. The CDR3 bases are TGTGCCAGCAGAGGACTAGCTAACATTCAGTACTTC.

This clonotype was found many times. The V and J genes are TRBV29-1 and TRBJ2-1, with D perhaps matching TRBD2 (6 bases). Trimming removed 7 bases at V and 6 bases at J, with 16 bases between. CDR3 length: 13 amino acids. CDR1 is SQVTM, CDR2 ANQGSEA, per germline. DNA for the CDR3: TGCAGCGCACGGGGGTTCGACCTCAATGAGCAGTTCTTC. Protein: CSARGFDLNEQFF.

At least ten counts were recorded for this clonotype. In DNA, the CDR3 is TGTGCCAGCAGTGCTTTAGGGGCCGAATCCTACAATGAGCAGTTCTTC. Translation: CASSALGAESYNEQFF. The J gene is TRBJ2-1, the V gene TRBV6-1, with a possible D match to TRBD1 (5 bases). CDR3 length: 16 residues. Germline V gene lookup returns CDR1 MNHNS and CDR2 SASEGT. The V end was cut by 4 bases, the J end by 1 base, with 14 bases between.

This clonotype has a count of ten or more. The chain recombines TRBV27 with TRBJ1-2; D gene ambiguous. V was trimmed by 1 base and J by 7 bases, leaving 10 bases between them. CDR3 length equals 13 residues. Germline V gene sequence: CDR1 MNHEY, CDR2 SMNVEV (reference sequence). CDR3 sequence: CASSLLSGAGYTF. The CDR3 DNA reads as TGTGCCAGCAGTTTATTGTCAGGTGCTGGCTACACCTTC.

This rearrangement joins TRBV7-9 to TRBJ2-7; TRBD1 might be the D (6 bases). The V gene's germline CDR1 is SEHNR and CDR2 FQNEAQ (reference sequence). Trimming left V 2 bases short and J 0 bases short, with 17 bases between. The CDR3 runs to 17 residues. The CDR3 sequence is CASSLYDVGTPSYEQYF. CDR3 nucleotides: TGTGCCAGCAGCTTATACGACGTGGGGACACCCTCCTACGAGCAGTACTTC. Full variable domain (rest looked up from reference TRBV7-9 and TRBJ2-7): DTGVSQNPRHKITKRGQNVTFRCDPISEHNRLYWYRQTLGQGPEFLTYFQNEAQLEKSRLLSDRFSAERPKGSFSTLEIQRTEQGDSAMYLCASSLYDVGTPSYEQYFGPGTRLTVT.

Comment on this clonotype: A much more abundant neighbour one base away suggests this may be a read error. This rearrangement joins TRBV21-1 to TRBJ2-1; the listed D gene, TRBD2, was not tested against the DNA. TRBV21-1 is noted as a pseudogene. The CDR3 has 15 amino acids. Here the CDR3 reads CAGLIALAGYNEQFF. CDR3 in DNA: TGTGCCGGGCTCATAGCCCTAGCGGGTTACAATGAGCAGTTCTTC.

V and J are TRBV7-2 and TRBJ1-5; D remains unclear. The CDR3 totals 13 residues. Trimming pared 0 bases from V and 7 bases from J, leaving 7 bases between. Germline CDR1 is SGHTA and CDR2 is FQGNSA. CDR3 DNA: TGTGCCAGCAGCTTAGCGCTCGACCAGCCCCAGCATTTT. Amino acid sequence: CASSLALDQPQHF.

This clonotype was recorded many times. The chain carries TRBV5-1 and TRBJ2-3, with a possible D match to TRBD2 (5 bases). The CDR3 has 15 residues. The germline gives CDR1 SGHRS, CDR2 YFSETQ. V dropped 0 bases and J dropped 6 bases, with 14 bases sitting between them. In nucleotides, the CDR3 is TGCGCCAGCAGCTTGGCCGGGAAGCGGTCTGATACGCAGTATTTT. This sequence encodes CASSLAGKRSDTQYF.